This T cell receptor (beta chain) was captured in a study of T-cell memory formation after mild COVID-19. V lost 1 base, J lost 6 bases, and 11 bases lay in between. The CDR3 totals 15 residues. Germline assignment: CDR1 SGHRS and CDR2 YFSETQ. In TCRdb, the 5' RACE reads were re-called with MiXCR into one record per CDR3 protein. Of roughly 350,000 distinct CDR3 sequences in the sample, 28% are singletons; the top ten hold 13%. This clonotype was detected a few times. This TCR derives from an adult woman who had mild COVID-19 (a few samples of this study predate the infection). Cell type and time point are not known. This chain connects TRBV5-1 to TRBJ1-6; unclear D gene. Sequencing was performed on PBMCs or a T cell subset sorted from them (not recorded which). CDR3 sequence reads: CASSLTASGNSPLHF. The DNA for the CDR3 is TGCGCCAGCAGCTTGACGGCCTCTGGTAATTCACCCCTCCACTTT.